The source of this TCR beta chain is a study of T cell clones after liver transplantation. Study details: Standard immunosuppression, with no induction, continued until 12-24 months after transplant.

TCRdb's table, derived via immunoSEQ multiplex PCR, lists solely in-frame clones and lacks some. The sample has 95,000 to 110,000 clones, 80% to 90% seen once. Germline V gene lookup returns CDR1 LGHNT and CDR2 FRNRAP. The CDR3 runs to 15 residues. Trimming took 0 bases from V and 2 from J; bases not matched to a gene: 3. The clonotype was recovered from a human patient who received a liver transplant. These T cells may partly come from the graft donor. The sample in question was CD4+ T cells from blood, obtained approximately 4 years after liver transplant. The chain links TRBV12-5 to TRBJ1-1, with TRBD1 matching over 7 bases. The CDR3 reads CASGLVRGGNTEAFF. The CDR3 DNA follows: TGTGCTAGTGGTTTGGTAAGAGGGGGCAACACTGAAGCTTTCTTT.